Sequencing of this TCR beta chain was carried out in a study of cytomegalovirus exposure and HLA in healthy donors. This clone was recorded at least ten times. V lost 9 bases and J lost 6; bases outside the gene matches: 7. There are 12 residues in the CDR3. CDR1 is SEHNR and CDR2 is FQNEAQ in the germline V gene (reference sequence). PCR involved 60 Vbeta and 13 Jbeta primers. Measured with immunoSEQ multiplex PCR; TCRdb has only the in-frame clones, and not every one. The sample yields about 280,000 clones, roughly 89% seen once. V usage is TRBV7-9 and J usage is TRBJ1-2; TRBD1 matches 7 bases. The sequence was collected from a woman between 18 and 30 years old in good health and CMV-seronegative. Sequenced sample: PBMCs. This chain's CDR3 is CASAQGQDGYTF. CDR3 nucleotides: TGTGCCAGTGCACAGGGGCAGGATGGCTACACCTTC.